The next 26 T cell receptor beta chains were all read from a single sample in a study of blood T cell repertoires in COVID-19. This table comes from immunoSEQ multiplex PCR, and its TCRdb copy is limited to in-frame clones, with some not included. Here the sample spans 250,000 to 300,000 clones, roughly 93% being singletons. Sequenced: PBMCs or T cells enriched from blood (not recorded which). These receptors were collected from a woman between 40 and 55 years old with acute COVID-19.

This rearrangement joins TRBV13 to TRBJ1-2; 7 positions agree with TRBD1. The CDR3 is made up of 12 amino acids. Germline-derived CDR1 and CDR2 are PRHDT and FYEKMQ (reference sequence). J gave up 9 bases and V 5 bases, and 6 bases lay outside the gene matches. The CDR3 loop is CASSPRDSRYTF. The CDR3 nucleotides read TGTGCCAGCAGCCCGCGGGACAGCCGCTACACCTTC.

Points on this clone: Other DNA variants within this sample encode the same CDR3. This rearrangement joins TRBV2 to TRBJ2-3, with 8 positions matching TRBD1. CDR1 SNHLY and CDR2 FYNNEI come from the germline V gene. This CDR3 has 14 residues. After removal of 8 bases from V and 0 bases from J, the junction contained 4 bases not matched to a gene. CDR3 bases: TGTGCCAGCTCTCGGGACAGGAGCACAGATACGCAGTATTTT. It codes for CASSRDRSTDTQYF.

The chain is built from TRBV7-9 and TRBJ1-3, with 7 bases matching TRBD1. The germline V gene has CDR1 SEHNR and CDR2 FQNEAQ (reference sequence). Trimming took 5 bases from V and 7 from J; bases not matched to a gene: 11. The CDR3 consists of 15 residues. The CDR3 loop reads CASSRTGAETNTIYF. In DNA, the CDR3 is TGTGCCAGCAGCCGCACAGGGGCCGAGACCAACACCATATATTTT.

The chain uses TRBV20-1 and TRBJ1-2; the D is unclear. V lost 1 base to trimming and J lost 12 bases, with 12 bases between them. Germline V lookup: CDR1 DFQATT, CDR2 SNEGSKA (reference sequence). This CDR3 contains 11 residues. The CDR3 reads CSARGGQFHTF. CDR3 nucleotide sequence: TGCAGTGCTAGAGGTGGGCAGTTCCACACCTTC.

This chain links TRBV5-6 with TRBJ1-6; no reliable D call. The germline V gene has CDR1 SGHDT and CDR2 YYEEEE. Trimming pared 4 bases from V and 8 bases from J, leaving 19 bases between. The CDR3 extends over 16 amino acids. The CDR3 protein is CASSPLTGREYSPLHF. CDR3 DNA sequence: TGTGCCAGCAGCCCGTTAACGGGGAGGGAGTATTCACCCCTCCACTTT.

This chain joins TRBV2 and TRBJ1-5; 7 bases match TRBD1. The germline V gene encodes CDR1 SNHLY and CDR2 FYNNEI. V lost 6 bases to trimming and J lost 0 bases; unmatched junction nucleotides: 5. This CDR3 has 15 amino acids. CDR3 in DNA: TGTGCCAGCAGCCAAGGGGGCTATAGCAATCAGCCCCAGCATTTT. As protein: CASSQGGYSNQPQHF.

This chain uses TRBV18 with TRBJ2-3; 9 bases map to TRBD1. Trimming at V came to 3 bases and at J to 6 bases, leaving 10 bases not matched to a gene. Germline V gene sequence: CDR1 KGHSH, CDR2 LQKENI. The CDR3 sequence is 16 residues long. The CDR3 DNA follows: TGTGCCAGCTCACCCCGAGGGACAGGGAGGGAGGATACGCAGTATTTT. It translates to CASSPRGTGREDTQYF.

V is TRBV4-3 and J is TRBJ2-1, with no clear D. Germline loops: CDR1 LGHNA, CDR2 YSLEER. The V end was cut by 0 bases, the J end by 0 bases, with 9 bases between. The CDR3 is 16 residues long. CDR3 region: CASSQDISISYNEQFF. The CDR3 DNA is TGCGCCAGCAGCCAAGATATTAGCATCTCCTACAATGAGCAGTTCTTC.

The chain recombines TRBV28 with TRBJ1-5; TRBD1 might be the D (5 bases). The germline V and J ends were trimmed by 7 bases and 2 bases, with 15 bases remaining between them. CDR3 length equals 15 residues. Per the germline V gene, CDR1 is MDHEN and CDR2 is SYDVKM. The CDR3 loop is CASTPSGGRNQPQHF. In DNA, the CDR3 is TGTGCCAGCACTCCTTCGGGGGGACGCAATCAGCCCCAGCATTTT.

In nucleotides, the CDR3 is TGTGCCACCAGCAGAGAAGTGAGCGAGCAGTACTTC. Its translation is CATSREVSEQYF. V is TRBV15 and J is TRBJ2-7, with D hard to call. CDR1 and CDR2 from the germline V gene are LNHNV and YYDKDF (reference sequence). V lost 0 bases and J lost 6, with 6 bases in between. This CDR3 comprises 12 residues.

The genes are TRBV7-9 and TRBJ1-1; D unclear. The CDR3 is 13 amino acids. Germline lookup yields CDR1 SEHNR and CDR2 FQNEAQ (reference sequence). The germline V and J ends were trimmed by 4 bases and 9 bases, with 15 bases remaining between them. The CDR3 region is CASSSTEDRQAFF. The CDR3 region has the DNA TGTGCCAGCAGCTCAACAGAAGACCGGCAAGCTTTCTTT.

The sample holds one count of this clone. This sequence joins TRBV6-2 or TRBV6-3 and TRBJ2-1; 13 bases match TRBD2. The germline gives CDR1 MNHEY, CDR2 SVGEGT. Germline trimming cut 3 bases from V and 4 bases from J; bases unmatched to any gene: 6. The CDR3 covers 17 residues. CDR3 in DNA: TGTGCCAGCAGTTATTCGACTAGCGGGGGGCGTTACAATGAGCAGTTCTTC. It specifies CASSYSTSGGRYNEQFF.

In its sample, this clone was seen once. The V and J genes are TRBV9 and TRBJ1-3, with 7 bases matching TRBD1. V shed 3 bases, J shed 1 base, and the junction held 4 bases outside the gene matches. There are 15 residues in the CDR3. The germline gives CDR1 SGDLS, CDR2 YYNGEE. The CDR3 sequence is CASSATGLSGNTIYF. In nucleotides, the CDR3 is TGTGCCAGCAGCGCGACAGGGCTTTCTGGAAACACCATATATTTT. The whole variable domain, remainder taken from reference TRBV9 and TRBJ1-3, is DSGVTQTPKHLITATGQRVTLRCSPRSGDLSVYWYQQSLDQGLQFLIQYYNGEERAKGNILERFSAQQFPDLHSELNLSSLELGDSALYFCASSATGLSGNTIYFGEGSWLTVV.

J is TRBJ2-3 and V is TRBV7-2; TRBD1 aligns across 7 bases. V dropped 5 bases and J dropped 6; count of bases not matched to a gene: 11. CDR1 is SGHTA and CDR2 is FQGNSA in the germline V gene. This CDR3 is 15 amino acids long. The CDR3, as DNA: TGTGCCAGCAGCCCCCGACAGGGAAGGAAGGATACGCAGTATTTT. Amino acids: CASSPRQGRKDTQYF.

This chain uses TRBV5-5 with TRBJ2-1; D gene uncertain. The CDR3 sequence is 13 residues long. V lost 2 bases, J lost 3 bases, and 6 bases lay in between. Germline assignment: CDR1 SGHKS and CDR2 YYEKEE (reference sequence). The CDR3 DNA reads TGTGCCAGCAGCTTCGCAGACTACAATGAGCAGTTCTTC. Encoded protein: CASSFADYNEQFF.

The CDR3 sequence: CASSPWTGNTGELFF. For the CDR3, the DNA is TGTGCCAGCAGCCCCTGGACAGGGAACACCGGGGAGCTGTTTTTT. The chain joins TRBV9 to TRBJ2-2; TRBD1 aligns across 7 bases. Per germline, CDR1 SGDLS and CDR2 YYNGEE. The CDR3 totals 15 residues. Trimming took 4 bases from V and 1 from J; bases not matched to a gene: 4.

The chain joins TRBV9 to TRBJ2-1; TRBD2 matches at 12 bases. This CDR3 comprises 15 residues. Per the germline V gene, CDR1 is SGDLS and CDR2 is YYNGEE. The ends lost 4 bases at V and 6 bases at J; junction bases unmatched: 5. The CDR3 sequence: CASSLTSGGVNEQFF. The CDR3 nucleotides read TGTGCCAGCAGCCTGACTAGCGGGGGAGTCAATGAGCAGTTCTTC.

The chain is built from TRBV28 and TRBJ2-4, with a possible D match to TRBD1 (7 bases). V was shortened by 5 bases and J by 0 bases, with 17 bases between the two germline ends. CDR1 and CDR2 (germline): MDHEN, SYDVKM. This CDR3 contains 17 residues. The CDR3 sequence is CASSRLAGGLAKNIQYF. The CDR3 DNA reads TGTGCCAGCAGTCGCTTGGCAGGGGGACTAGCCAAAAACATTCAGTACTTC.

The J gene is TRBJ2-6, the V gene TRBV6-5; TRBD1 matches at 7 bases. This CDR3 spans 15 amino acids. Germline values: CDR1 MNHEY, CDR2 SVGAGI. V lost 4 bases and J lost 1; bases outside the gene matches: 1. This CDR3 reads CASSLQGSGANVLTF. The CDR3 DNA reads as TGTGCCAGCAGTTTACAGGGGTCTGGGGCCAACGTCCTGACTTTC.

In its sample, this clone was seen a few times. At the DNA level, this CDR3 is encoded by other sequences in the same sample as well. This chain uses TRBV5-1 with TRBJ2-2; 9 bases are shared with TRBD2. The CDR3 runs to 16 residues. V was clipped by 4 bases and J by 2 bases; unmatched bases: 6. The germline CDR1 and CDR2 sequences are SGHRS and YFSETQ. The chain's CDR3 is CASSPLAGSNTGELFF. The CDR3 nucleotides are TGCGCCAGCAGCCCCCTAGCGGGGAGTAACACCGGGGAGCTGTTTTTT.

The genes are TRBV6-6 and TRBJ1-1; 7 positions agree with TRBD1. The CDR3 length is 14 residues. V shed 1 base, J shed 7 bases, and the junction held 6 bases outside the gene matches. Germline CDR1 MNHNY, CDR2 SVGAGI (reference sequence). The CDR3 coding sequence is TGTGCCAGCAGTTACTGGGACAGCACCAATGAAGCTTTCTTT. Its protein is CASSYWDSTNEAFF.

This chain joins TRBV5-1 and TRBJ2-1; 11 bases line up with TRBD2. Germline V gene data show CDR1 as SGHRS and CDR2 as YFSETQ. The CDR3 length is 17 residues. V lost 3 bases, J lost 4 bases, and 9 bases stayed unmatched. DNA of the CDR3: TGCGCCAGCAGCTCTGACCTAGCGGGAGGAGCTTACAATGAGCAGTTCTTC. Its translation: CASSSDLAGGAYNEQFF.

This sequence joins TRBV11-3 and TRBJ1-2, with TRBD1 matching 8 bases. Germline V gene data show CDR1 as SGHNT and CDR2 as YENEEA. The CDR3 contains 16 residues. The V segment lost 2 bases and the J segment 4 bases; nucleotides outside the gene matches: 9. The CDR3 DNA reads as TGTGCCAGCAGCTTACAGGGGGCGCCGGGTCCCTATGGCTACACCTTC. Translation: CASSLQGAPGPYGYTF.

The chain couples TRBV6-5 to TRBJ2-7; D possibly corresponds to TRBD1 (5 bases). The germline V gene encodes CDR1 MNHEY and CDR2 SVGAGI. Trimming cost V 9 bases and J 5 bases, with 20 bases left between them. The CDR3 has 14 amino acids. The CDR3 DNA sequence: TGTGCCAGAAGAAAACAGGATCTTGGCGACGAGCAGTACTTC. It codes for CARRKQDLGDEQYF.

This rearrangement joins TRBV7-2 to TRBJ2-3, with D perhaps matching TRBD2 (5 bases). The CDR3 runs 14 residues. CDR1 and CDR2 (germline): SGHTA, FQGNSA. Trimming stripped 0 bases from V and 1 base from J, with 5 bases between. CDR3 nucleotide sequence: TGTGCCAGCAGCTTAGCCGGGGGCACAGATACGCAGTATTTT. Its protein is CASSLAGGTDTQYF.

This clone is a singleton in its sample. The chain recombines TRBV5-5 with TRBJ1-5; TRBD1 is a possible D gene (6 bases). The CDR3 has 14 amino acids. Germline CDR1 reads SGHKS; CDR2 reads YYEKEE (reference sequence). Between the trimmed V and J ends, which lost 0 bases and 5 bases, there was a span of 9 bases. The chain's CDR3 is CASSLAGGDQPQHF. The DNA of the CDR3 is TGTGCCAGCAGCTTGGCGGGGGGCGATCAGCCCCAGCATTTT. Full variable domain (remainder filled in from reference TRBV5-5 and TRBJ1-5): DAGVTQSPTHLIKTRGQQVTLRCSPISGHKSVSWYQQVLGQGPQFIFQYYEKEERGRGNFPDRFSARQFPNYSSELNVNALLLGDSALYLCASSLAGGDQPQHFGDGTRLSIL.